At least ten counts were recorded for the clone carrying this T cell receptor beta chain. Its antigen is unidentified. One entry per CDR3 protein results from TCRdb running MiXCR on the 5' RACE reads. The table has more than 350,000 distinct CDR3 sequences, approximately 15% seen once. These data are taken from a study of T-cell memory formation after mild COVID-19. Whole-study context: Largely donor-specific TCR clusters were found. Overall study results and limits: CD4/CD8 balance characterized clones contracting day 15 to 85, and CD4+ skew characterized later expanders.

This CDR3 region has 12 residues. V was shortened by 7 bases and J by 7 bases, with 9 bases between the two germline ends. Germline CDR1 SGHRS, CDR2 YFSETQ. The sequenced sample consisted of PBMCs or a T cell subset sorted from them (not recorded which). This sequence was found in a young man who had mild COVID-19 (a few samples of this study predate the infection). Cell type and time point are not known. The chain couples TRBV5-1 to TRBJ1-6, with D possibly matching TRBD1 (5 bases). The CDR3 DNA reads TGCGCCAGCCGGGGCGGCAATTCACCCCTCCACTTT. Amino acid sequence: CASRGGNSPLHF.